This is a list of T cell receptor beta chains from one sample in a study of blood T cell repertoires in COVID-19. TCRdb's table, derived via immunoSEQ multiplex PCR, lists solely in-frame clones and lacks some. The table lists approximately 210,000 clones, roughly 80% of them singletons. The sequencing input was peripheral blood. The receptors were sampled from a woman in her 70s with active or convalescent COVID-19. Each CDR3 is given with its conserved first and last residue. The D gene is left open where the match is weak. The size field is filled for only some rows; it gives once, few, many or a size class.

D gene,J gene,V gene,clone size,CDR3 DNA,CDR3 protein
NA,TRBJ2-5,TRBV7-7,NA,TGTGCCAGCAGCTTGGGAGGTTCCCTCCAAGAGACCCAGTACTTC,CASSLGGSLQETQYF
TRBD2,TRBJ2-5,TRBV11-2,NA,TGTGCCAGCAGCCCCCATGCGGACCCGGGGGGGACCCAGTACTTC,CASSPHADPGGTQYF
NA,TRBJ2-7,TRBV11-1,NA,TGTGCCAGCAGCTTAGGGACTTTTGCCTACGAGCAGTACTTC,CASSLGTFAYEQYF
TRBD2,TRBJ2-3,TRBV10-2,NA,TGCGCCAGCTCTGTAGCGGGTCGCACAGATACGCAGTATTTT,CASSVAGRTDTQYF
TRBD1,TRBJ2-6,TRBV3-1/TRBV3-2,once,TGTGCCAGCAGTGACCAATTCCGGGACAGGATGCCCTCTGGGGCCAACGTCCTGACTTTC,CASSDQFRDRMPSGANVLTF
NA,TRBJ2-1,TRBV10-1,NA,TGCGCCAGCAGTGAGTCAGGCGGACTACAGTTCAATGAGCAGTTCTTC,CASSESGGLQFNEQFF
NA,TRBJ1-1,TRBV20-1,few,TGCAGTGCTAGTCCCTCGGGGTCCTGGGACACTGAAGCTTTCTTT,CSASPSGSWDTEAFF
NA,TRBJ1-4,TRBV4-2,NA,TGTGCCAGCAGCCAAGTCGGACAGACTAATGAAAAACTGTTTTTT,CASSQVGQTNEKLFF
TRBD1,TRBJ1-2,TRBV9,NA,TGTGCCAGCAAACGTAGAGGGACAGGGACTAACTATGGCTACACCTTC,CASKRRGTGTNYGYTF
NA,TRBJ1-1,TRBV29-1,NA,TGCAGCGTTGCGGGAATAGGAACTGAAGCTTTCTTT,CSVAGIGTEAFF
TRBD2,TRBJ2-7,TRBV6-2/TRBV6-3,NA,TGTGCCAGCAGTTACCGGCTAGCGGGAGGGCCACTCTACGAGCAGTACTTC,CASSYRLAGGPLYEQYF
TRBD1,TRBJ1-4,TRBV5-1,NA,TGCGCCAGCAGCTTACTCGGGACAGGGGCTAATGAAAAGCTGTTTTTT,CASSLLGTGANEKLFF
NA,TRBJ2-7,TRBV6-2/TRBV6-3,NA,TGTGCCAGCAGTTACCCAGCTCTTGCGGTCTACGAGCAGTACTTC,CASSYPALAVYEQYF
TRBD1,TRBJ1-2,TRBV18,NA,TGTGCCAGCTCATTTGCCCGACAGGGGGAGGACGGCGGCTACACCTTC,CASSFARQGEDGGYTF
TRBD1,TRBJ2-7,TRBV25-1,NA,TGTGCCACGGAGACAGGGGTAGCCTACGAGCAGTACTTC,CATETGVAYEQYF
NA,TRBJ2-1,TRBV4-2,NA,TGTGCCAGCAGCCAAGGTGTTGGGGGGAACTCTCTCTACAATGAGCAGTTCTTC,CASSQGVGGNSLYNEQFF
TRBD2,TRBJ2-7,TRBV6-5,NA,TGTGCCAGCAGGGGGACTAGCGGTGCCTACGAGCAGTACTTC,CASRGTSGAYEQYF
NA,TRBJ2-3,TRBV7-9,NA,TGTGCCAGCAGCCCCCCGTGGCCAGATACGCAGTATTTT,CASSPPWPDTQYF
TRBD1,TRBJ2-7,TRBV3-1/TRBV3-2,once,TGTGCCAGCAGCCCGCGGGACAGGTTCTTTTACGAGCAGTACTTC,CASSPRDRFFYEQYF
NA,TRBJ2-2,TRBV4-2,NA,TGTGCCAGCAGCCAAGATTTTCGGGGAGGTACCGGGGAGCTGTTTTTT,CASSQDFRGGTGELFF
NA,TRBJ2-5,TRBV7-2,NA,TGTGCCAGCAGCCCGAAAGCGGGTAGGGACCCCCAGTACTTC,CASSPKAGRDPQYF
NA,TRBJ2-5,TRBV11-2,once,TGTGCCAGCAGCTTACAGATCCAAGAGACCCAGTACTTC,CASSLQIQETQYF
TRBD1,TRBJ1-4,TRBV19,NA,TGTGCCAGTAGTCCTTCGACAGGGGGTAATGAAAAACTGTTTTTT,CASSPSTGGNEKLFF
TRBD2,TRBJ2-3,TRBV5-1,few,TGCGCCAGCAGAGCTAGCGGGGGCCGCACAGATACGCAGTATTTT,CASRASGGRTDTQYF
TRBD1,TRBJ2-1,TRBV5-1,NA,TGCGCCAGCGGGGTACAGGGGGCTTCCTACAATGAGCAGTTCTTC,CASGVQGASYNEQFF
TRBD2,TRBJ2-5,TRBV5-4,NA,TGTGCCAGCAGCACCGCCGCGGGGGGGCGAAAGACCCAGTACTTC,CASSTAAGGRKTQYF
NA,TRBJ2-2,TRBV3-1/TRBV3-2,NA,TGTGCCAGCAGCCAAAGGGGGCGGGGCACCGGGGAGCTGTTTTTT,CASSQRGRGTGELFF
TRBD1,TRBJ2-7,TRBV27,NA,TGTGCCAGCACCTCCGGACAGGGCGGGCGCGAGCAGTACTTC,CASTSGQGGREQYF
NA,TRBJ1-6,TRBV6-5,few,TGTGCCAGCAGTTACTCGTTGCAGGCCCATAATTCACCCCTCCACTTT,CASSYSLQAHNSPLHF
TRBD1,TRBJ2-7,TRBV5-1,NA,TGCGCCAGCAGCTCCGGGACAGGGGATCTCTACGAGCAGTACTTC,CASSSGTGDLYEQYF
TRBD1,TRBJ1-2,TRBV28,NA,TGTGCCAGCAGTTCACCGGGACAGGGACACGATGGCTACACCTTC,CASSSPGQGHDGYTF
TRBD2,TRBJ2-3,TRBV5-4,NA,TGTGCCAGCAGCTTCCTTAGGGAGCGGGGGCGGGATACGCAGTATTTT,CASSFLRERGRDTQYF
TRBD1,TRBJ2-2,TRBV6-2/TRBV6-3,NA,TGTGCCAGCAGTGACGTCCCGGGACAGGGGTGGAGCACCGGGGAGCTGTTTTTT,CASSDVPGQGWSTGELFF
NA,TRBJ2-3,TRBV7-2,NA,TGTGCCAGCAGCACAGCGGCCACAGATACGCAGTATTTT,CASSTAATDTQYF
TRBD1,TRBJ2-7,TRBV18,NA,TGTGCCAGCTCACCACCGACAGGGGGCCTCGGCGAGCAGTACTTC,CASSPPTGGLGEQYF